The rows below give T cell receptor beta chains drawn from one sample of a study of vaccination effects on CD4 cells after COVID-19. Sequenced by immunoSEQ multiplex PCR; TCRdb stores in-frame clones only, minus some. The sample lists some 61,000 clones; about 80% were seen once. These TCRs' antigens remain unknown. The input for sequencing was CD4+ T cells from PBMCs cultured with HCoV-OC43 spike peptides, taken after COVID-19 vaccination. All receptors come from a human donor who received a COVID-19 vaccine. CDR3s include the opening cysteine and the closing phenylalanine or tryptophan. The D gene is left open where the match is weak. Expanded clones are given a class, and other clones once, few, many or no size at all.

CDR3: CASSYSGSLNEKLFF; DNA: TGTGCCAGCAGTTACTCGGGGAGCCTTAATGAAAAACTGTTTTTT; D: .; J: TRBJ1-4; V: TRBV6-2/TRBV6-3; size: few
CDR3: CASSYSRETEAFF; DNA: TGTGCCAGCAGTTACTCGAGGGAAACTGAAGCTTTCTTT; D: .; J: TRBJ1-1; V: TRBV6-6; size: few
CDR3: CASSVDGHRNEKLFF; DNA: TGCGCCAGCAGCGTCGATGGACACAGGAATGAAAAACTGTTTTTT; D: .; J: TRBJ1-4; V: TRBV5-1; size: .
CDR3: CASSEVQKSPLHF; DNA: TGTGCCAGCAGTGAGGTACAGAAATCACCCCTCCACTTT; D: .; J: TRBJ1-6; V: TRBV2; size: .
CDR3: CAWRFQVETGELFF; DNA: TGTGCCTGGAGGTTCCAGGTTGAAACCGGGGAGCTGTTTTTT; D: .; J: TRBJ2-2; V: TRBV30; size: .
CDR3: CASSKGSGDNSGANVLTF; DNA: TGTGCCAGTAGTAAGGGGTCAGGGGACAACTCTGGGGCCAACGTCCTGACTTTC; D: .; J: TRBJ2-6; V: TRBV19; size: .
CDR3: CASSAGRRGYTF; DNA: TGTGCCAGCAGCGCAGGGAGGAGGGGCTACACCTTC; D: .; J: TRBJ1-2; V: TRBV9; size: .
CDR3: CASSLAQEQFF; DNA: TGTGCCAGCAGCTTAGCACAGGAGCAGTTCTTC; D: .; J: TRBJ2-1; V: TRBV7-2; size: .
CDR3: CASSSRSGRETQYF; DNA: TGTGCCAGTAGTAGCCGCTCAGGGCGGGAGACCCAGTACTTC; D: .; J: TRBJ2-5; V: TRBV19; size: .
CDR3: CASSLVQGSKAFF; DNA: TGTGCCAGCAGTTTAGTACAGGGCTCCAAAGCTTTCTTT; D: .; J: TRBJ1-1; V: TRBV12-3/TRBV12-4; size: .
CDR3: CATGLASLQETQYF; DNA: TGTGCCACCGGACTAGCGAGCCTCCAAGAGACCCAGTACTTC; D: TRBD2; J: TRBJ2-5; V: TRBV5-4; size: few
CDR3: CASTDANTGELFF; DNA: TGTGCCAGCACTGACGCGAACACCGGGGAGCTGTTTTTT; D: .; J: TRBJ2-2; V: TRBV7-3; size: .
CDR3: CAIRVSGGTGWTGELFF; DNA: TGTGCTATCCGAGTGAGCGGCGGGACAGGGTGGACCGGGGAGCTGTTTTTT; D: TRBD1; J: TRBJ2-2; V: TRBV30; size: .
CDR3: CASRDLTDTQYF; DNA: TGTGCCAGCCGTGACCTCACAGATACGCAGTATTTT; D: .; J: TRBJ2-3; V: TRBV27; size: .
CDR3: CASSQGYGYTF; DNA: TGTGCCAGCAGCCAGGGGTATGGCTACACCTTC; D: .; J: TRBJ1-2; V: TRBV3-1/TRBV3-2; size: .
CDR3: CASSQDKASGWSKTQYF; DNA: TGTGCCAGCAGCCAAGATAAGGCTAGCGGATGGAGTAAGACCCAGTACTTC; D: TRBD2; J: TRBJ2-5; V: TRBV3-1/TRBV3-2; size: .
CDR3: CASSRRDRTGYFGNTIYF; DNA: TGCGCCAGCAGCCGTCGCGACCGGACAGGGTACTTCGGAAACACCATATATTTT; D: TRBD1; J: TRBJ1-3; V: TRBV4-1; size: .
CDR3: CASFSYNSPLHF; DNA: TGTGCCAGCTTCTCCTATAATTCACCCCTCCACTTT; D: .; J: TRBJ1-6; V: TRBV6-4; size: .
CDR3: CASARSTQETQYF; DNA: TGTGCCAGCGCCCGATCGACCCAAGAGACCCAGTACTTC; D: .; J: TRBJ2-5; V: TRBV19; size: .
CDR3: CASSPPSQGDTGELFF; DNA: TGTGCCAGCTCACCACCTTCTCAGGGGGACACCGGGGAGCTGTTTTTT; D: TRBD1; J: TRBJ2-2; V: TRBV18; size: few
CDR3: CSAPRTPEAFF; DNA: TGCAGTGCCCCCAGAACCCCTGAAGCTTTCTTT; D: .; J: TRBJ1-1; V: TRBV20-1; size: few
CDR3: CASSPDVAPTNEKLFF; DNA: TGTGCCAGCTCACCAGATGTGGCGCCAACTAATGAAAAACTGTTTTTT; D: .; J: TRBJ1-4; V: TRBV18; size: .
CDR3: CASLGQGPQPQHF; DNA: TGTGCCAGCCTGGGACAGGGCCCCCAGCCCCAGCATTTT; D: TRBD1; J: TRBJ1-5; V: TRBV12-3/TRBV12-4; size: .
CDR3: CASRGASTDTQYF; DNA: TGTGCCAGCAGGGGGGCTAGCACAGATACGCAGTATTTT; D: .; J: TRBJ2-3; V: TRBV6-6; size: .
CDR3: CASSQGRSNQPQHF; DNA: TGTGCCAGCAGCCAGGGTCGTAGCAATCAGCCCCAGCATTTT; D: .; J: TRBJ1-5; V: TRBV7-2; size: .
CDR3: CASSVEGYNEQFF; DNA: TGTGCCAGCAGTGTCGAGGGCTACAATGAGCAGTTCTTC; D: .; J: TRBJ2-1; V: TRBV6-4; size: .
CDR3: CASSRTSSGYNEQFF; DNA: TGTGCCAGCAGCCGCACCTCTAGCGGTTACAATGAGCAGTTCTTC; D: TRBD2; J: TRBJ2-1; V: TRBV7-2; size: .
CDR3: CASSRPANTEAFF; DNA: TGTGCCAGCAGCCGTCCGGCGAACACTGAAGCTTTCTTT; D: .; J: TRBJ1-1; V: TRBV28; size: .
CDR3: CASTGQGKNQPQHF; DNA: TGTGCCAGCACAGGACAGGGGAAGAATCAGCCCCAGCATTTT; D: TRBD1; J: TRBJ1-5; V: TRBV6-6; size: once
CDR3: CASSSSAYNTEAFF; DNA: TGTGCCAGCAGCTCTTCCGCATATAACACTGAAGCTTTCTTT; D: .; J: TRBJ1-1; V: TRBV11-2; size: .
CDR3: CASSYMDRDQPQHF; DNA: TGTGCCAGCAGCTATATGGACAGAGATCAGCCCCAGCATTTT; D: .; J: TRBJ1-5; V: TRBV2; size: .
CDR3: CASSTFYWTGNTIYF; DNA: TGTGCCAGCAGCACCTTCTATTGGACTGGAAACACCATATATTTT; D: .; J: TRBJ1-3; V: TRBV7-9; size: .
CDR3: CASSVQQGYYGYTF; DNA: TGTGCCAGCAGCGTCCAACAGGGGTACTATGGCTACACCTTC; D: TRBD1; J: TRBJ1-2; V: TRBV9; size: .
CDR3: CASKDEQETQYF; DNA: TGCGCCAGCAAGGACGAACAAGAGACCCAGTACTTC; D: .; J: TRBJ2-5; V: TRBV5-1; size: .
CDR3: CASSQTARTEAFF; DNA: TGTGCCAGCAGTCAAACGGCCCGGACTGAAGCTTTCTTT; D: .; J: TRBJ1-1; V: TRBV6-5; size: .
CDR3: CASSLLAGYGTDTQYF; DNA: TGCGCCAGCAGCTTACTAGCGGGGTATGGCACAGATACGCAGTATTTT; D: TRBD2; J: TRBJ2-3; V: TRBV5-1; size: .
CDR3: CASSLRSASTPSYGYTF; DNA: TGCGCCAGCAGCTTGAGGTCGGCATCCACACCCTCATATGGCTACACCTTC; D: .; J: TRBJ1-2; V: TRBV5-1; size: .
CDR3: CASNKGARNEKLFF; DNA: TGTGCCAGTAATAAGGGGGCGAGAAATGAAAAACTGTTTTTT; D: TRBD1; J: TRBJ1-4; V: TRBV19; size: .
CDR3: CASSPPGSPETQYF; DNA: TGTGCCAGCAGCCCACCAGGGTCCCCGGAGACCCAGTACTTC; D: .; J: TRBJ2-5; V: TRBV5-4; size: .
CDR3: CASSASSSSYNSPLHF; DNA: TGTGCCAGCAGCGCCAGCAGTAGCTCCTATAATTCACCCCTCCACTTT; D: .; J: TRBJ1-6; V: TRBV9; size: few
CDR3: CASSFGQAIQETQYF; DNA: TGTGCCAGCAGCTTCGGACAGGCTATCCAAGAGACCCAGTACTTC; D: TRBD1; J: TRBJ2-5; V: TRBV7-7; size: .
CDR3: CASSSQAASGNTIYF; DNA: TGTGCCAGCAGCTCCCAGGCCGCCTCTGGAAACACCATATATTTT; D: .; J: TRBJ1-3; V: TRBV5-6; size: .
CDR3: CATSDQTRPTGELFF; DNA: TGTGCCACCAGTGACCAAACACGCCCCACCGGGGAGCTGTTTTTT; D: .; J: TRBJ2-2; V: TRBV24-1; size: .
CDR3: CASRHLAAKNIQYF; DNA: TGTGCCAGCAGACACCTAGCGGCCAAAAACATTCAGTACTTC; D: .; J: TRBJ2-4; V: TRBV27; size: .
CDR3: CASSRSGNTGELFF; DNA: TGTGCCAGCTCACGGTCCGGCAACACCGGGGAGCTGTTTTTT; D: .; J: TRBJ2-2; V: TRBV18; size: .
CDR3: CASSLQGVLNEKLFF; DNA: TGTGCCAGCTCACTACAGGGGGTTCTTAATGAAAAACTGTTTTTT; D: TRBD1; J: TRBJ1-4; V: TRBV18; size: .
CDR3: CASSHSNGGVRETQYF; DNA: TGTGCCAGTAGCCACTCAAATGGGGGGGTTCGGGAGACCCAGTACTTC; D: TRBD2; J: TRBJ2-5; V: TRBV19; size: .
CDR3: CASSTSSSGTSGPDTQYF; DNA: TGTGCCAGTAGTACATCTAGCTCCGGGACTAGCGGGCCCGATACGCAGTATTTT; D: TRBD2; J: TRBJ2-3; V: TRBV19; size: .
CDR3: CASSAPWGGGAGEQFF; DNA: TGTGCCAGCAGTGCCCCCTGGGGCGGGGGGGCGGGTGAGCAGTTCTTC; D: TRBD2; J: TRBJ2-1; V: TRBV6-1; size: .
CDR3: CASSRQGGTDTQYF; DNA: TGTGCCAGCTCACGGCAGGGCGGCACAGATACGCAGTATTTT; D: .; J: TRBJ2-3; V: TRBV18; size: .